This T cell receptor (beta chain) was profiled in a study of post-analysis software for immune sequencing data. TCR beta cDNA libraries included unique molecular identifiers. Using its own MiXCR run on the PCR reads, TCRdb lists one record per CDR3 protein. The sample holds over 150,000 distinct CDR3 sequences; over 25% are singletons and the top ten take about 1.4%. Only one count was recorded for this clonotype. Antigen: not known. Findings and limits, study-wide: Five TRBV segments, TRBV5-6, TRBV5-1 and TRBV20-1 among them, were found more frequent in patients than controls.

Germline values: CDR1 LGHNT, CDR2 FRNRAP. Trimming stripped 1 base from V and 0 bases from J, with 10 bases between. The CDR3 loop spans 16 amino acids. The sequenced sample was blood. The chain is built from TRBV12-5 and TRBJ1-5; D might be TRBD1 (5 bases). The source is a girl aged 5-17 years with multiple sclerosis. CDR3 in DNA: TGTGCTAGTGGTTTGGCGGGACGGGATAGCAATCAGCCCCAGCATTTT. Residues: CASGLAGRDSNQPQHF.